This note documents a single T cell receptor (beta chain) sequence. The data belong to a study of blood T cell repertoires in COVID-19. CDR3 length: 17 amino acids. Ages ranged from about 18 to 89 years, with residence in approximately 23 US areas. Cohorts were determined from participant-reported clinical history. Among Cohort 3 donors, those recovered had two negative PCRs, clearance, or symptom resolution. Clones were sequenced by immunoSEQ multiplex PCR, and TCRdb holds only the in-frame ones, with some missing. The data show 120,000 to 150,000 clones, around four fifths seen once. This TCR came from a woman aged 40 to 55 who had recovered from COVID-19. The chain joins TRBV21-1 to TRBJ2-7; the table names TRBD2, a call not compared with the DNA. TRBV21-1 is marked as a pseudogene. Specimen: PBMCs or T cells enriched from blood (not recorded which). As DNA, the CDR3 is TGTGCCAGCAGCGCTTCCTCGAGGGGACTAGTTAACTGCGAGCAGTACTTC. It encodes CASSASSRGLVNCEQYF.